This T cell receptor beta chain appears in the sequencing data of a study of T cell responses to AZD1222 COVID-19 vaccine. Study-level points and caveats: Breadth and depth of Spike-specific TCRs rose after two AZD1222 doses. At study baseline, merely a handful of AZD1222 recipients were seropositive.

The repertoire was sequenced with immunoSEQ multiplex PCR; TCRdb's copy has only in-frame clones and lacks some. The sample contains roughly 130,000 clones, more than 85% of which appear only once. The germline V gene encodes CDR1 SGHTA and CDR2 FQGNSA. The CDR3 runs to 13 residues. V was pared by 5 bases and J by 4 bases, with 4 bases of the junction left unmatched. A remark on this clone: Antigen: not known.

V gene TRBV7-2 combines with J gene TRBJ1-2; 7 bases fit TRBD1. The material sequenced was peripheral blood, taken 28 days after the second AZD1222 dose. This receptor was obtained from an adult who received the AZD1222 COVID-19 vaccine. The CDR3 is CASSPQGVYGYTF. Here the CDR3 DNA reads TGTGCCAGCAGCCCCCAGGGGGTCTATGGCTACACCTTC. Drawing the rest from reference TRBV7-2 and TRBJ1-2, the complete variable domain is GAGVSQSPSNKVTEKGKDVELRCDPISGHTALYWYRQSLGQGLEFLIYFQGNSAPDKSGLPSDRFSAERTGGSVSTLTIQRTQQEDSAVYLCASSPQGVYGYTFGSGTRLTVV.